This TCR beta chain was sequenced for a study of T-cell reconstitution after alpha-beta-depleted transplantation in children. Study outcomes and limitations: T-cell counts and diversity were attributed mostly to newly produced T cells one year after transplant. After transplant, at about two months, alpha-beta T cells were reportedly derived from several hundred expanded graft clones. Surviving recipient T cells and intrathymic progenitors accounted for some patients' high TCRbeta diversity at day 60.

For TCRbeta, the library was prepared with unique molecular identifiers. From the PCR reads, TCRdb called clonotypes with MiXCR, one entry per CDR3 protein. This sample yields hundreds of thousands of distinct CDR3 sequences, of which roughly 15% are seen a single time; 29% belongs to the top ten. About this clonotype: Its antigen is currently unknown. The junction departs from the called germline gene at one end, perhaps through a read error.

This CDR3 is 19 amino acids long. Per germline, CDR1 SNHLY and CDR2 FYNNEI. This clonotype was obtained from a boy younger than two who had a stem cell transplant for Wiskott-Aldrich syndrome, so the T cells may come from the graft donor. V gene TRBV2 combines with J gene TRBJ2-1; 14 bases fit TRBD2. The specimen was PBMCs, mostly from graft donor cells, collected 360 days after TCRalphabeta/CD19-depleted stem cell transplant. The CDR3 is CAISLPLPGLAGAYNEQFF. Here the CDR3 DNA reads TGTGCCATCAGTTTGCCCCTCCCGGGACTAGCGGGAGCCTACAATGAGCAGTTCTTC. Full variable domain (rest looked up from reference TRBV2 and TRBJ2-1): EPEVTQTPSHQVTQMGQEVILRCVPISNHLYFYWYRQILGQKVEFLVSFYNNEISEKSEIFDDQFSVERPDGSNFTLKIRSTKLEDSAMYFCAISLPLPGLAGAYNEQFFGPGTRLTVL.